This TCR beta chain was identified in a study of T-cell reconstitution after alpha-beta-depleted transplantation in children. During its preparation, the TCRbeta library received unique molecular identifiers. Each CDR3 protein is one row after TCRdb ran MiXCR on the PCR reads. The sample has about 210,000 distinct CDR3 sequences, more than 15% seen once. Germline V gene sequence: CDR1 MDHEN, CDR2 SYDVKM. This CDR3 contains 14 residues. V was pared by 5 bases and J by 0 bases, with 10 bases between. This clonotype was seen a handful of times. This chain uses TRBV28 with TRBJ1-2; tentative D call: TRBD1 (5 bases). Here the sequenced sample was PBMCs, mostly from graft donor cells, taken 360 days after TCRalphabeta/CD19-depleted stem cell transplant. This TCR was recovered from a male patient between 2 and 15 years old who had a stem cell transplant for acute lymphoblastic leukemia, so the T cells may come from the graft donor. The CDR3 region is CASSSLDTNYGYTF. The CDR3 coding sequence is TGTGCCAGCAGTAGTCTGGACACTAACTATGGCTACACCTTC.